These 32 T cell receptor beta chains share one sample of origin, sequenced in a study of blood T cell repertoires in COVID-19. The protocol was immunoSEQ multiplex PCR, while the TCRdb copy is restricted to in-frame clones and leaves out a portion. Seen here are roughly 180,000 clones, over 75% observed once, and the top ten hold around 5.3%. Sequencing input: PBMCs or T cells enriched from blood (not recorded which). The receptors were gathered from a middle-aged woman with acute COVID-19.

This rearrangement joins TRBV2 to TRBJ2-2; TRBD1 matches at 8 bases. The CDR3 runs 14 residues. J was trimmed by 6 bases and V by 8 bases; bases with no gene match: 8. CDR1 and CDR2 from the germline V gene are SNHLY and FYNNEI. The CDR3 is CASGRQGHSGELFF. CDR3 sequence (DNA): TGTGCCAGCGGTCGACAGGGGCATTCCGGGGAGCTGTTTTTT. The entire variable domain, with the rest obtained from reference TRBV2 and TRBJ2-2, is as follows: EPEVTQTPSHQVTQMGQEVILRCVPISNHLYFYWYRQILGQKVEFLVSFYNNEISEKSEIFDDQFSVERPDGSNFTLKIRSTKLEDSAMYFCASGRQGHSGELFFGEGSRLTVL.

This chain links TRBV5-1 with TRBJ2-3; D is possibly TRBD2 (5 bases). CDR1 is SGHRS and CDR2 is YFSETQ in the germline V gene. The ends were cut back, 3 bases at V and 3 bases at J, with 11 bases in the middle. The CDR3 covers 14 residues. CDR3 amino acids: CASSWRSGTDTQYF. CDR3 nucleotide sequence: TGCGCCAGCAGCTGGCGAAGCGGTACAGATACGCAGTATTTT.

CDR3 region: CASSESGTGYGYTF. The CDR3 DNA follows: TGTGCCAGCAGTGAATCGGGGACAGGTTATGGCTACACCTTC. V usage is TRBV2 and J usage is TRBJ1-2; 8 bases are a match to TRBD1. V shed 2 bases, J shed 5 bases, and the junction held 4 bases outside the gene matches. CDR1 and CDR2 from the germline V gene are SNHLY and FYNNEI. The CDR3 is made up of 14 amino acids.

The V gene is TRBV3-1 (or the pseudogene TRBV3-2), the J gene TRBJ1-3; D is unresolved. V was pared by 1 base and J by 4 bases, with 11 bases between. This CDR3 spans 15 amino acids. The germline V gene encodes CDR1 LGHDT and CDR2 YNNKEL (reference sequence). The CDR3 spells CASSQVTAGGNTIYF. CDR3 sequence (DNA): TGTGCCAGCAGCCAAGTAACAGCGGGGGGAAACACCATATATTTT.

The gene calls are TRBV28 and TRBJ2-1; 12 bases are shared with TRBD2. With V trimmed by 3 bases and J by 7 bases, 10 bases remained unmatched. The CDR3 is made up of 17 amino acids. Germline CDR1 reads MDHEN; CDR2 reads SYDVKM. The CDR3 region has the DNA TGTGCCAGCAGTTTCTGGCTAGCGGGAGGGCTGGGGAATGAGCAGTTCTTC. It encodes CASSFWLAGGLGNEQFF.

The J gene is TRBJ2-2, the V gene TRBV12-5; no definite D call. Germline V gene lookup returns CDR1 LGHNT and CDR2 FRNRAP. The CDR3 length is 15 residues. Trimming stripped 7 bases from V and 1 base from J, with 13 bases between. For the CDR3, the DNA is TGTGCTAGTGCTGCAGATTCCTGGAACACCGGGGAGCTGTTTTTT. It yields the protein CASAADSWNTGELFF.

This chain links TRBV11-2 with TRBJ2-1; 15 bases fit TRBD2. The V gene's germline CDR1 is SGHAT and CDR2 FQNNGV. After removal of 7 bases from V and 5 bases from J, the junction contained 15 bases not matched to a gene. This CDR3 has 19 amino acids. CDR3 residues: CASTGAWTSGRARNNEQFF. The CDR3, as DNA: TGTGCCAGCACGGGGGCGTGGACTAGCGGGAGGGCCCGTAACAATGAGCAGTTCTTC.

The gene calls are TRBV7-3 and TRBJ2-1; possibly TRBD2 for D (6 bases). Germline V gene lookup returns CDR1 SGHTA and CDR2 FQGTGA. V was pared by 3 bases and J by 7 bases, with 19 bases between. The CDR3 is 16 residues long. The CDR3 DNA reads as TGTGCCAGCAGCTTCCTCGCCGGGACTTCTGTGAATGAGCAGTTCTTC. Protein product: CASSFLAGTSVNEQFF.

J is TRBJ2-2 and V is TRBV28; the D gene is possibly TRBD1 (8 bases). V was cut by 8 bases and J by 5 bases, with 21 bases left in between. From germline, CDR1 is MDHEN and CDR2 SYDVKM. This CDR3 is 16 amino acids long. The chain's CDR3 is CASSQGAGVGTGELFF. The CDR3 bases are TGTGCCAGCTCGCAGGGGGCGGGAGTAGGAACCGGGGAGCTGTTTTTT.

The chain recombines TRBV19 with TRBJ1-2; 11 bases map to TRBD1. Per the germline V gene, CDR1 is LNHDA and CDR2 is SQIVND (reference sequence). The CDR3 has 13 amino acids. Losses at the gene ends were 7 bases for V and 6 bases for J; bases not matched to a gene: 4. CDR3: CASIGQGANGYTF. The CDR3 DNA reads as TGTGCCAGTATCGGACAGGGGGCCAATGGCTACACCTTC.

V is TRBV11-2 and J is TRBJ1-1, with D perhaps TRBD1 (5 bases). The CDR3 runs 15 residues. Germline V gene data show CDR1 as SGHAT and CDR2 as FQNNGV. The V end lost 3 bases, the J end lost 1 base, and 12 bases lay between the germline ends. The CDR3 DNA sequence: TGTGCCAGCAGCTTCAACGGCAGGGAGAACACTGAAGCTTTCTTT. As protein: CASSFNGRENTEAFF.

The rearrangement uses TRBV9 and TRBJ2-2; 15 bases map to TRBD2. CDR3 length: 21 residues. Trimming took 4 bases from V and 1 from J; bases not matched to a gene: 14. Germline loops: CDR1 SGDLS, CDR2 YYNGEE. The CDR3 sequence is CASSPHGTSGRWGKNTGELFF. CDR3 DNA sequence: TGTGCCAGCAGCCCCCACGGGACTAGCGGGAGGTGGGGTAAGAACACCGGGGAGCTGTTTTTT.

The genes are TRBV5-1 and TRBJ2-2; unclear D gene. Trimming took off 0 bases at V and 5 bases at J, with 11 bases between the two ends. The CDR3 is 15 amino acids. From germline, CDR1 is SGHRS and CDR2 YFSETQ. CDR3 sequence reads: CASSLDQVGTGELFF. CDR3 nucleotides: TGCGCCAGCAGCTTGGACCAGGTCGGTACCGGGGAGCTGTTTTTT.

V is TRBV10-3 and J is TRBJ2-3; D possibly corresponds to TRBD2 (6 bases). Between the trimmed V and J ends, which lost 7 bases and 4 bases, there was a span of 12 bases. This CDR3 comprises 13 residues. From germline, CDR1 is ENHRY and CDR2 SYGVKD. The CDR3 is CAITPTGADTQYF. DNA of the CDR3: TGTGCCATCACCCCGACGGGGGCAGATACGCAGTATTTT.

The genes are TRBV7-2 and TRBJ2-7; the match to TRBD1 covers 7 bases. CDR3 size: 16 residues. The trim removed 1 base at V and 1 base at J, leaving 7 bases unmatched. The V gene's germline CDR1 is SGHTA and CDR2 FQGNSA. Here the CDR3 reads CASSLVEDRFSYEQYF. The CDR3 DNA sequence: TGTGCCAGCAGCTTAGTCGAGGACAGGTTTTCCTACGAGCAGTACTTC. Variable domain in full (rest from reference TRBV7-2 and TRBJ2-7): GAGVSQSPSNKVTEKGKDVELRCDPISGHTALYWYRQSLGQGLEFLIYFQGNSAPDKSGLPSDRFSAERTGGSVSTLTIQRTQQEDSAVYLCASSLVEDRFSYEQYFGPGTRLTVT.

The chain recombines TRBV7-6 with TRBJ2-7; TRBD2 matches 7 bases. CDR3 length: 15 residues. The germline V gene has CDR1 SGHVS and CDR2 FNYEAQ. Germline trimming cut 5 bases from V and 0 bases from J; bases unmatched to any gene: 7. CDR3 sequence (DNA): TGTGCCAGCAGCCCGTTAGCGGGCAACTCCTACGAGCAGTACTTC. This translates into CASSPLAGNSYEQYF.

This clone was picked up a small number of times. The chain links TRBV10-1 to TRBJ2-1; 7 nucleotides agree with TRBD1. Germline CDR1 is WNHNN and CDR2 is SYGVQD (reference sequence). This CDR3 region has 14 residues. V was clipped by 0 bases and J by 7 bases; unmatched bases: 3. CDR3 nucleotides: TGCGCCAGCAGTGAGTCCAGGGGGATGAATGAGCAGTTCTTC. As protein: CASSESRGMNEQFF.

The V call is TRBV7-9, the J call TRBJ1-2; 7 bases are shared with TRBD1. This CDR3 contains 16 residues. Germline CDR1 SEHNR, CDR2 FQNEAQ (reference sequence). Losses at the gene ends were 5 bases for V and 3 bases for J; bases not matched to a gene: 12. The CDR3 is CASSLTPRQGDYGYTF. The CDR3 DNA reads as TGTGCCAGCAGCCTTACCCCTCGACAGGGCGACTATGGCTACACCTTC.

J is TRBJ2-7 and V is TRBV27; 7 bases agree with TRBD1. The CDR3 length is 13 residues. Germline lookup yields CDR1 MNHEY and CDR2 SMNVEV (reference sequence). Trimming cost V 5 bases and J 5 bases; bases outside gene matches: 6. CDR3 sequence (DNA): TGTGCCAGCAGTCTTCCACAGGGGAACGAGCAGTACTTC. Its protein is CASSLPQGNEQYF.

V and J are TRBV5-6 and TRBJ2-5; weak D call: TRBD2 (7 bases). V was shortened by 5 bases and J by 1 base, with 12 bases between the two germline ends. Germline V gene sequence: CDR1 SGHDT, CDR2 YYEEEE. The CDR3 sequence is 14 residues long. The CDR3 loop is CASSGGAVQETQYF. The CDR3 nucleotides are TGTGCCAGCAGTGGGGGGGCGGTCCAAGAGACCCAGTACTTC.

At least ten counts were recorded for this clone. The chain employs TRBV6-5 and TRBJ2-5; the match to TRBD2 covers 9 bases. The germline V gene encodes CDR1 MNHEY and CDR2 SVGAGI. The length of the CDR3 is 15 residues. The V and J ends lost 6 bases and 3 bases, in that order; junction bases with no gene match: 8. The CDR3 DNA reads TGTGCCAGCAGGAGCCAACTAGCGGGCAAAGAGACCCAGTACTTC. This translates into CASRSQLAGKETQYF.

This sequence joins TRBV27 and TRBJ2-7, with 7 bases fitting TRBD2. Germline assignment: CDR1 MNHEY and CDR2 SMNVEV (reference sequence). V gave up 4 bases and J gave up 3 bases; unmatched junction bases: 9. The CDR3 is 15 amino acids. CDR3 sequence: CASSWSAGSDYEQYF. CDR3 in DNA: TGTGCCAGCAGTTGGTCAGCGGGGTCGGACTACGAGCAGTACTTC.

The V and J genes are TRBV10-1 and TRBJ2-1, with TRBD2 as a possible D gene (7 bases). The CDR3 length is 17 residues. Germline assignment: CDR1 WNHNN and CDR2 SYGVQD (reference sequence). Trimming removed 2 bases at V and 6 bases at J, with 20 bases between. The CDR3 protein is CASSEPGAGEGGNEQFF. CDR3 DNA sequence: TGCGCCAGCAGTGAGCCCGGCGCCGGGGAGGGGGGCAATGAGCAGTTCTTC.

This clone appeared a few times. J is TRBJ1-6 and V is TRBV4-1; 7 nucleotides line up with TRBD1. The CDR3 runs 16 residues. Trimming cost V 0 bases and J 10 bases; bases outside gene matches: 9. The V gene's germline CDR1 is MGHRA and CDR2 YSYEKL. Here the CDR3 DNA reads TGCGCCAGCAGCCAAGAATCGGGACAGAGACTGTCACCCCTCCACTTT. Its protein is CASSQESGQRLSPLHF.

The chain uses TRBV2 and TRBJ1-2; 7 bases align to TRBD1. The CDR3 is made up of 11 amino acids. Per germline, CDR1 SNHLY and CDR2 FYNNEI. Trimming at V came to 5 bases and at J to 8 bases, leaving 2 bases not matched to a gene. The DNA for the CDR3 is TGTGCCAGCAGTACAGGGGTAGGCTACACCTTC. This codes for CASSTGVGYTF.

The gene calls are TRBV9 and TRBJ2-1; 8 bases fit TRBD2. The V and J ends lost 0 bases and 5 bases, in that order; junction bases with no gene match: 4. Germline V CDR1 and CDR2: SGDLS, YYNGEE. CDR3 length: 15 amino acids. Written as DNA, the CDR3 is TGTGCCAGCAGCGTAGAAACTAGCGGAGACAATGAGCAGTTCTTC. Its protein product is CASSVETSGDNEQFF.

This clone has just a few counts. The chain joins TRBV5-1 to TRBJ1-1; D not certain. The V end was cut by 3 bases, the J end by 3 bases, with 15 bases between. Germline-derived CDR1 and CDR2 are SGHRS and YFSETQ. The CDR3 length is 15 residues. In DNA, the CDR3 is TGCGCCAGCAGCTATGGACTGGGGTGGGACACTGAAGCTTTCTTT. Translating gives CASSYGLGWDTEAFF.

This clone occurred a few times. The rearrangement joins TRBV6-1 to TRBJ2-1, with 12 bases lining up with TRBD2. This CDR3 has 14 amino acids. The V segment lost 2 bases and the J segment 7 bases; nucleotides outside the gene matches: 0. Germline-derived CDR1 and CDR2 are MNHNS and SASEGT. This chain's CDR3 is CASSELAGGNEQFF. CDR3 nucleotides: TGTGCCAGCAGTGAACTAGCGGGAGGGAATGAGCAGTTCTTC.

The chain is built from TRBV4-1 and TRBJ2-1; TRBD2 is a possible D gene (5 bases). V lost 0 bases to trimming and J lost 4 bases, with 16 bases between them. The germline V gene has CDR1 MGHRA and CDR2 YSYEKL. CDR3 length: 17 residues. The CDR3 DNA reads TGCGCCAGCAGCCAAGAAAGTGGGAGAAACCCATACAATGAGCAGTTCTTC. Residues: CASSQESGRNPYNEQFF.

The chain is built from TRBV28 and TRBJ2-3; 9 bases map to TRBD1. The CDR3 consists of 17 residues. Germline values: CDR1 MDHEN, CDR2 SYDVKM. J gave up 1 base and V 2 bases, and 7 bases lay outside the gene matches. The CDR3 region is CASSLLMRDRGTDTQYF. The CDR3 DNA reads TGTGCCAGCAGTTTACTAATGCGGGACAGGGGCACAGATACGCAGTATTTT.

The chain is built from TRBV7-9 and TRBJ2-1; TRBD2 aligns across 11 bases. The CDR3 runs 13 residues. Germline V gene lookup returns CDR1 SEHNR and CDR2 FQNEAQ (reference sequence). Germline trimming cut 7 bases from V and 12 bases from J; bases unmatched to any gene: 8. The CDR3 is CASTSTLAGGQFF. CDR3 coding DNA: TGTGCCAGCACCTCGACTCTAGCGGGAGGGCAGTTCTTC.

This chain's CDR3 is CASSSYGEMAQYF. The CDR3 region has the DNA TGTGCCAGCAGCTCCTACGGGGAGATGGCCCAGTACTTC. The chain has TRBV11-2 and TRBJ2-5; maybe TRBD2 (5 bases). This CDR3 is built from 13 residues. Germline CDR1 SGHAT, CDR2 FQNNGV. V was clipped by 4 bases and J by 9 bases, with 15 bases between them.